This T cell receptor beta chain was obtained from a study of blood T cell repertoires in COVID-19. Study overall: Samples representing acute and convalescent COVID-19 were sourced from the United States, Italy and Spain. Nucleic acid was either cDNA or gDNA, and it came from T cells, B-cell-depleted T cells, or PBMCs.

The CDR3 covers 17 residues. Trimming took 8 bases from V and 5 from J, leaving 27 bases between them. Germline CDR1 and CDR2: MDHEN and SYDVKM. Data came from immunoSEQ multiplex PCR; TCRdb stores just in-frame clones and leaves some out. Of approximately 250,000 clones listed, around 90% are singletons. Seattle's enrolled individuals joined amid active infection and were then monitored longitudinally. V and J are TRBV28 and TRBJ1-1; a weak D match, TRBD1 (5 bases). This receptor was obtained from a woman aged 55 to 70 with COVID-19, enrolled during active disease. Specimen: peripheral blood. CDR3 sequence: CASPPRQLLGRWTEAFF. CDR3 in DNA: TGTGCCAGCCCCCCCAGGCAGCTGCTGGGGCGATGGACTGAAGCTTTCTTT.